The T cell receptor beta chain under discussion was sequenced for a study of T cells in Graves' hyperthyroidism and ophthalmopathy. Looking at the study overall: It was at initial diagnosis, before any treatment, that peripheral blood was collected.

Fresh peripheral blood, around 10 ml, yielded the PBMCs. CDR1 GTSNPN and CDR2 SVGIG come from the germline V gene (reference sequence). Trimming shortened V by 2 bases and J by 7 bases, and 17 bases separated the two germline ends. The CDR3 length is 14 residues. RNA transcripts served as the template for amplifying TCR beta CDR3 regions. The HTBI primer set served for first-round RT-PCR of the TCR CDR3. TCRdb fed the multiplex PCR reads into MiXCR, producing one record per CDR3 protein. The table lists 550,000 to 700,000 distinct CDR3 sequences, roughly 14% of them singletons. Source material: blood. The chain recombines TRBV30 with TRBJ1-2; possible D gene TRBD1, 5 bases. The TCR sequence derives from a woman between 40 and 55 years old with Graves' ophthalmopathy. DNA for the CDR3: TGTGCCTGGAGTCGGGGGAGAGGCAGGGTTGGCTACACCTTC. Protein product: CAWSRGRGRVGYTF.